One sample yielded the 9 T cell receptor beta chains listed below, sequenced in a study of CD8 T cells in ankylosing spondylitis. TCRdb independently ran MiXCR on the 5' RACE reads; one entry per CDR3 protein. The table includes approximately 240,000 distinct CDR3 sequences, roughly a quarter detected once. The sequenced material came from blood, either unsorted or a sorted T cell fraction (not recorded which). These receptors were taken from a male donor with ankylosing spondylitis or in good health (not recorded which).

This clonotype was observed at least ten times. The chain has TRBV12-3 or TRBV12-4 and TRBJ1-2; D is ambiguous. The ends were cut back, 4 bases at V and 4 bases at J, with 13 bases in the middle. The CDR3 runs 14 residues. The CDR3 nucleotides read TGTGCCAGCAGTTGGCGCCGCGTGTTCTATGGCTACACCTTC. This encodes CASSWRRVFYGYTF.

The chain joins TRBV15 to TRBJ2-2, with 8 bases lining up with TRBD1. The CDR3 length is 15 residues. V lost 7 bases to trimming and J lost 3 bases; unmatched junction nucleotides: 7. Germline loops: CDR1 LNHNV, CDR2 YYDKDF (reference sequence). The CDR3 DNA sequence: TGTGCCACCATGGGACAGGCCCCTGACACCGGGGAGCTGTTTTTT. Encoded protein: CATMGQAPDTGELFF.

This clonotype was detected many times. V is TRBV20-1 and J is TRBJ2-6, with D possibly being TRBD1 (5 bases). Germline V gives CDR1 DFQATT, CDR2 SNEGSKA (reference sequence). This CDR3 comprises 15 residues. V was shortened by 6 bases and J by 0 bases, with 12 bases between the two germline ends. CDR3 nucleotide sequence: TGCAGTGCGGGGCAGGGAAACTCTGGGGCCAACGTCCTGACTTTC. Translated: CSAGQGNSGANVLTF.

The table lists this clonotype with many counts. The chain has TRBV7-2 and TRBJ2-7; 9 nucleotides agree with TRBD1. The length of the CDR3 is 15 residues. Unmatched junction bases numbered 7, after V lost 4 bases and J lost 3 bases. The germline CDR1 and CDR2 sequences are SGHTA and FQGNSA. CDR3 residues: CASSSSTGGVYEQYF. CDR3 bases: TGTGCCAGCAGCTCCAGCACAGGGGGCGTCTACGAGCAGTACTTC.

This clonotype has only a few counts. The genes are TRBV7-2 and TRBJ2-1; D perhaps matches TRBD2 (5 bases). V was trimmed by 5 bases and J by 15 bases, leaving 20 bases between them. CDR3 length equals 13 residues. The germline V gene encodes CDR1 SGHTA and CDR2 FQGNSA. This chain's CDR3 is CASSPLGVQPPFF. Written as DNA, the CDR3 is TGTGCCAGCAGCCCCTTGGGAGTGCAGCCGCCGTTCTTC.

This clonotype occurred a few times. The chain has TRBV18 and TRBJ2-5; D not certain. CDR1 KGHSH and CDR2 LQKENI come from the germline V gene. CDR3 length: 12 residues. The ends were cut back, 2 bases at V and 5 bases at J, with 6 bases in the middle. The CDR3: CASSPKGETQYF. In DNA form, the CDR3 reads TGTGCCAGCTCACCAAAGGGCGAGACCCAGTACTTC.

This clonotype was recorded many times. The rearrangement uses TRBV5-1 and TRBJ2-7; tentatively, D is TRBD2 (6 bases). CDR1 is SGHRS and CDR2 is YFSETQ in the germline V gene. Trimming pared 0 bases from V and 4 bases from J, leaving 11 bases between. This CDR3 region has 14 residues. This chain's CDR3 is CASSLGFRGYEQYF. For the CDR3, the DNA is TGCGCCAGCAGCTTGGGCTTCCGGGGGTACGAGCAGTACTTC.

This clonotype appeared a few times. The chain employs TRBV12-3 or TRBV12-4 and TRBJ1-2; D may be TRBD1 (5 bases). Deletions cut 5 bases from V and 1 base from J, with 8 bases between. The CDR3 runs 13 residues. CDR3 sequence: CASSGGGNYGYTF. The CDR3 region has the DNA TGTGCCAGCAGTGGCGGGGGTAACTATGGCTACACCTTC.

As DNA, the CDR3 is TGTGCCAGCAGGGCAACGGGGAACACCGGGGAGCTGTTTTTT. It specifies CASRATGNTGELFF. The chain links TRBV6-1 to TRBJ2-2; D is unclear. Germline V CDR1 and CDR2: MNHNS, SASEGT. This CDR3 region has 14 residues. Trimming shortened V by 6 bases and J by 1 base, and 9 bases separated the two germline ends.